Listed here are 6 T cell receptor beta chains from one sample, sequenced in a study of T cells after yellow fever vaccination. Via MiXCR, TCRdb re-called the 5' RACE reads, giving one row per CDR3 protein. The data show around 340,000 distinct CDR3 sequences, over 8% seen once. Sequencing used PBMCs, obtained on the day of the first yellow fever vaccination. These TCRs come from a man aged 18 to 30 who received the YFV17D yellow fever vaccine.

This clonotype was observed a handful of times. The chain carries TRBV5-1 and TRBJ2-5; 7 nucleotides match TRBD1. Per the germline V gene, CDR1 is SGHRS and CDR2 is YFSETQ. Germline trimming cut 0 bases from V and 5 bases from J; bases unmatched to any gene: 4. The CDR3 contains 14 residues. CDR3 nucleotides: TGCGCCAGCAGCTTGGGAGGGGGCCTGGAGACCCAGTACTTC. It specifies CASSLGGGLETQYF.

The CDR3: CASKGNSGNTIYF. CDR3 bases: TGTGCCAGCAAGGGGAACTCTGGAAACACCATATATTTT. V and J are TRBV7-2 and TRBJ1-3, with D perhaps TRBD1 (5 bases). This CDR3 spans 13 amino acids. V lost 7 bases to trimming and J lost 0 bases, with 7 bases between them. Per germline, CDR1 SGHTA and CDR2 FQGNSA.

This clonotype appeared a few times. The chain uses TRBV18 and TRBJ1-3, with 8 bases that match TRBD1. The CDR3 has 15 amino acids. In germline, CDR1 is KGHSH, CDR2 LQKENI. J gave up 8 bases and V 3 bases, and 9 bases lay outside the gene matches. In DNA form, the CDR3 reads TGTGCCAGCTCACCCGGACAGGGTAATAGCCACACCATATATTTT. Translated: CASSPGQGNSHTIYF.

The CDR3 reads CSAGKQGARMDEQFF. In DNA form, the CDR3 reads TGCAGTGCTGGGAAACAGGGGGCGCGGATGGATGAGCAGTTCTTC. The gene calls are TRBV20-1 and TRBJ2-1; 9 bases fit TRBD1. Trimming took 5 bases from V and 8 from J; bases not matched to a gene: 13. Germline V gene data show CDR1 as DFQATT and CDR2 as SNEGSKA (reference sequence). This CDR3 spans 15 amino acids.

The chain joins TRBV7-8 to TRBJ2-5, with 8 bases fitting TRBD1. J lost 2 bases, V lost 4 bases, and 6 bases had no gene match. Per germline, CDR1 SGHVS and CDR2 FQNEAQ. This CDR3 contains 15 residues. CDR3: CASSSRDRTQETQYF. CDR3 bases: TGTGCCAGCAGCTCTCGGGACAGGACACAAGAGACCCAGTACTTC.

This chain joins TRBV5-1 and TRBJ2-2; D unresolved. Germline CDR1 is SGHRS and CDR2 is YFSETQ. Trimming took off 4 bases at V and 3 bases at J, with 13 bases between the two ends. The CDR3 is 15 residues long. The CDR3 DNA reads TGCGCCAGCAGCGCAGGTGGTTTGGACACCGGGGAGCTGTTTTTT. Its protein product is CASSAGGLDTGELFF. Full variable domain (rest looked up from reference TRBV5-1 and TRBJ2-2): KAGVTQTPRYLIKTRGQQVTLSCSPISGHRSVSWYQQTPGQGLQFLFEYFSETQRNKGNFPGRFSGRQFSNSRSEMNVSTLELGDSALYLCASSAGGLDTGELFFGEGSRLTVL.